The T cell receptor beta chain described here comes from a study of blood T cell repertoires in COVID-19 (dated by TCRdb to the early 2020s). Study-level background: Samples from collaborators originated in the United States, Italy and Spain and spanned both the acute and convalescent phases of COVID-19. The material from the prospective study consisted of cDNA or gDNA derived from T cells, B-cell-depleted T cells, or PBMCs. The dataset comprised deeply sampled blood TCRbeta repertoires from subjects exposed to, actively infected with, or recovered from COVID-19. The repertoires were released in a freely available public database intended as a resource for research on the immune response to SARS-CoV-2. Samples came from the ongoing ImmuneRACE study (first 160 participants) plus 1,254 subjects from 6 global collaborators. Nearly every sample came with metadata listing a de-identified subject ID, COVID-19 status, age in years and sex. Where HLA class I and class II types were available, the types were taken from metadata supplied by the sample provider, not from assay-based typing. The full study reports these points: Clinical and demographic metadata were provided uncurated, with the amount varying by source and participant.

TCRbeta CDR3 regions were amplified from genomic DNA by means of the immunoSEQ Assay, a bias-controlled multiplex PCR. The authors' analysis ran thus. Within the assay, amplification of reference gene primers was used to estimate how many nucleated cells each sample contained. Sequence reads were collapsed and filtered to measure the absolute abundance of every unique TCRbeta CDR3 rearrangement. For each sample, productive Simpson clonality was calculated as the square root of Simpson's diversity index across productive rearrangements. TCRdb retrieved this table from immuneACCESS and kept in-frame rearrangements only. Not all clones are present; in checked studies, unresolved V genes account for under half, and no reason is known for the remainder. V and J calls and clone size come straight from that table; D and trimming were deduced from the DNA. The sample profile shows approximately 160,000 clones; over 75% of them were found once. Of the sample, about 5.6% is held by the ten largest clones.

Counted from cysteine to phenylalanine, this CDR3 has 16 amino acids. Only CDR3 DNA remains: 48 bases, in frame from the first base. The germline V gene supplies CDR1 KGHDR and CDR2 SFDVKD. Unmatched junction bases come to 10, with V trimmed by 4 bases and J by 4 bases. Enrolling through a virtual design, the prospective study's participants ranged in age from roughly 18 to 90 years and lived across some 23 United States geographic areas. To assign participants to cohorts, the prospective study relied on clinical history that participants themselves reported in a screening survey and a study questionnaire. For ImmuneRACE Cohort 3, a participant was defined as recovered based on two consecutive negative NP/OP PCR tests, clearance by a healthcare professional, or resolution of symptoms. In the prospective study, mobile phlebotomists collected whole blood, serum and a nasopharyngeal or oropharyngeal swab from each participant. Participants in the prospective study had the option to provide additional blood draws and questionnaires over a roughly 2-month period. Before DNA extraction, blood samples from the prospective study were shipped at room temperature or frozen.

A word on this clone: The antigen it recognizes is unknown. No quality values exist for individual bases; no much larger clone is one base distant.

This TCR derives from a man aged 40-50 years who had recovered from COVID-19. Source material: PBMCs or T cells enriched from blood (not recorded which). This receptor chain uses TRBV24-1 and TRBJ2-5; a stretch of 8 junction bases matches TRBD1. The CDR3 region has the sequence CATSDLGQGRGETQYF. The DNA is TGTGCCACCAGTGACCTCGGACAGGGACGCGGAGAGACCCAGTACTTC.